These T cell receptor beta chains were read from a single sample in a study of PD-L1 blockade in urothelial cancer. Assay used: immunoSEQ multiplex PCR; TCRdb lists only in-frame clones, some missing. Among over 100,000 clones, approximately 84% were seen once, and the ten largest hold under 3.5%. Sample: PBMCs, taken around atezolizumab (anti-PD-L1) treatment. Receptors were obtained from a man aged 50 or older with urothelial cancer. Both conserved end residues are part of each CDR3. A D gene is named only where the DNA matches it firmly. A row's size may be missing; if present it is once, few, many or a size class.

TRBJ1-1	TRBV27	.	.	CASSFRGANTEAFF	TGTGCCAGCAGTTTCCGCGGGGCGAACACTGAAGCTTTCTTT
TRBJ2-3	TRBV27	.	many	CASSLVSGGGTDTQYF	TGTGCCAGCAGTTTAGTCAGTGGGGGAGGAACAGATACGCAGTATTTT
TRBJ1-6	TRBV7-2	.	once	CASSLVRANSPLHF	TGTGCCAGCAGCTTAGTCAGGGCGAATTCACCCCTCCACTTT
TRBJ2-2	TRBV5-4	.	.	CASSLGGTGELFF	TGTGCCAGCAGCTTAGGGGGCACCGGGGAGCTGTTTTTT
TRBJ1-6	TRBV23-1	TRBD1	.	CASSQWTGNNSPLHF	TGCGCCAGCAGTCAATGGACAGGGAACAATTCACCCCTCCACTTT
TRBJ2-2	TRBV29-1	TRBD2	once	CSVEGLAGTNTGELFF	TGCAGCGTTGAGGGGTTAGCGGGGACGAACACCGGGGAGCTGTTTTTT
TRBJ2-3	TRBV28	.	.	CASSLLGGQARDTQYF	TGTGCCAGCAGTCTCCTTGGGGGCCAAGCGAGGGATACGCAGTATTTT
TRBJ2-1	TRBV2	.	few	CASRRDSDEQFF	TGTGCCAGTCGGCGGGACTCGGATGAGCAGTTCTTC
TRBJ2-3	TRBV6-5	TRBD2	.	CASSWGLAGGPDTQYF	TGTGCCAGCAGTTGGGGACTAGCGGGAGGGCCAGATACGCAGTATTTT
TRBJ1-1	TRBV10-3	.	.	CAISESRAEAFF	TGTGCCATCAGTGAGTCGAGGGCTGAAGCTTTCTTT
TRBJ2-2	TRBV4-1	TRBD1	.	CASSQTPGQGGELFF	TGCGCCAGCAGCCAAACTCCGGGACAGGGCGGGGAGCTGTTTTTT
TRBJ2-5	TRBV6-1	TRBD2	many	CASSEGRESGRSRQTQYF	TGTGCCAGCAGTGAAGGACGCGAGAGCGGGAGAAGCCGTCAGACCCAGTACTTC
TRBJ1-1	TRBV19	.	.	CASSPLSPQATEAFF	TGTGCCAGTAGCCCCCTTAGTCCACAGGCCACTGAAGCTTTCTTT
TRBJ2-1	TRBV15	TRBD1	.	CATSRVQGVYNEQFF	TGTGCCACCAGCAGAGTACAGGGGGTTTACAATGAGCAGTTCTTC
TRBJ1-5	TRBV7-2	.	.	CASSFAPAGHQPQHF	TGTGCCAGCAGCTTTGCTCCGGCTGGGCATCAGCCCCAGCATTTT
TRBJ1-4	TRBV11-2	.	.	CASSLQGRNEKLFF	TGTGCCAGCAGCTTACAGGGCCGGAATGAAAAACTGTTTTTT
TRBJ2-1	TRBV7-9	TRBD2	.	CASRRSGRNEQFF	TGTGCCAGCCGCCGTAGCGGGAGGAACGAGCAGTTCTTC
TRBJ2-1	TRBV2	TRBD2	once	CASSPRVAGVDEQFF	TGTGCCAGCAGCCCCCGGGTGGCGGGAGTCGATGAGCAGTTCTTC
TRBJ2-1	TRBV9	.	.	CASSEAGISHNEQFF	TGTGCCAGCAGCGAGGCGGGTATTTCACACAATGAGCAGTTCTTC
TRBJ2-2	TRBV30	.	few	CAWTVSGELFF	TGTGCCTGGACCGTGTCCGGGGAGCTGTTTTTT
TRBJ2-7	TRBV14	.	.	CASSQSGQHPYEQYF	TGTGCCAGCAGCCAGTCAGGACAACACCCCTACGAGCAGTACTTC
TRBJ2-3	TRBV7-9	TRBD2	.	CASSFATSGTDTQYF	TGTGCCAGCAGCTTCGCGACTAGCGGCACAGATACGCAGTATTTT
TRBJ2-5	TRBV27	.	few	CASSLRKETQYF	TGTGCCAGCAGTTTGCGCAAAGAGACCCAGTACTTC
TRBJ1-2	TRBV25-1	.	.	CASRMATGSYGYTF	TGTGCCAGCAGGATGGCGACTGGTAGTTATGGCTACACCTTC
TRBJ2-1	TRBV28	TRBD1	.	CASSPGQAYNEQFF	TGTGCCAGCAGTCCGGGACAGGCATACAATGAGCAGTTCTTC
TRBJ2-3	TRBV28	TRBD2	few	CASSSPTSGRDTQYF	TGTGCCAGCAGTTCTCCCACTAGCGGGAGAGATACGCAGTATTTT
TRBJ1-5	TRBV14	.	.	CASSQVPGYSNQPQHF	TGTGCCAGCAGCCAAGTCCCGGGTTATAGCAATCAGCCCCAGCATTTT
TRBJ2-1	TRBV19	TRBD2	.	CASRPGGDNEQFF	TGTGCCAGCCGCCCGGGGGGAGACAATGAGCAGTTCTTC
TRBJ2-3	TRBV18	TRBD2	.	CASSPDFSGGSNTQYF	TGTGCCAGCTCACCAGATTTCAGTGGCGGGAGTAATACGCAGTATTTT
TRBJ1-5	TRBV15	.	.	CATSRDPQGFNNQPQHF	TGTGCCACCAGCAGAGATCCACAGGGATTTAACAATCAGCCCCAGCATTTT
TRBJ2-1	TRBV10-3	TRBD2	.	CATWSGREDNEQFF	TGTGCCACCTGGAGCGGGAGGGAAGACAATGAGCAGTTCTTC
TRBJ1-1	TRBV14	.	.	CASSQGGSSAEAFF	TGTGCCAGCAGCCAAGGGGGCTCAAGCGCTGAAGCTTTCTTT
TRBJ2-5	TRBV27	TRBD2	.	CASSTPLAGQETQYF	TGTGCCAGCAGTACTCCGCTAGCGGGACAAGAGACCCAGTACTTC
TRBJ2-3	TRBV2	TRBD2	.	CASRYRTSGADTQYF	TGTGCCAGCAGATACAGGACTAGCGGGGCAGATACGCAGTATTTT
TRBJ2-4	TRBV25-1	.	.	CASSEYGEGRNIQYF	TGTGCCAGCAGTGAATATGGCGAGGGTAGGAACATTCAGTACTTC
TRBJ2-3	TRBV11-2	TRBD2	.	CASSLVAGETDTQYF	TGTGCCAGCAGCTTAGTTGCGGGAGAGACAGATACGCAGTATTTT